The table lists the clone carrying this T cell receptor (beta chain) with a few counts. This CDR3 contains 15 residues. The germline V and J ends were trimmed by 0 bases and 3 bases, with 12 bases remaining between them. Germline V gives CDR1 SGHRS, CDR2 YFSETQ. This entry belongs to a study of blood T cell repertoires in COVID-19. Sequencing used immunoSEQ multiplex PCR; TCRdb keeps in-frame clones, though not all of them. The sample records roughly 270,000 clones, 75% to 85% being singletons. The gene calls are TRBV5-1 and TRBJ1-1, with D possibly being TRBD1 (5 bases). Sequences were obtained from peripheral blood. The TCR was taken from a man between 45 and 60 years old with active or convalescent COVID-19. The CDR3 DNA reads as TGCGCCAGCAGCTTGGAGGAGGGACGACACACTGAAGCTTTCTTT. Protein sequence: CASSLEEGRHTEAFF.